These T cell receptor beta chains were read from a single sample in a study of somatic mutations in cytotoxic T cells in rheumatoid arthritis. Libraries were prepared by immunoSEQ multiplex PCR; TCRdb keeps only in-frame clonotypes and omits some of them. Here the sample spans just over 15,000 clones, 65% to 75% being singletons. The sample comprised CD8+ T cells sorted from blood. All receptors derive from an adult with rheumatoid arthritis. Each CDR3 is given with its conserved first and last residue. A D gene is named only where the DNA matches it firmly. Only part of the rows carry a size: once, few, many, or a class if the clone is expanded.

TRBJ2-7 NA NA TRBV28 CASTPWAGPYEQYF TGTGCCAGCACCCCTTGGGCAGGGCCCTACGAGCAGTACTTC
TRBJ2-2 NA NA TRBV15 CATSKQVEDTGELFF TGTGCCACCAGCAAACAGGTCGAGGACACCGGGGAGCTGTTTTTT
TRBJ2-7 NA NA TRBV11-2 CASSWRQSYEQYF TGTGCCAGCAGCTGGAGACAGTCCTACGAGCAGTACTTC
TRBJ1-1 TRBD1 NA TRBV4-1 CASSRIQGTEAFF TGCGCCAGCAGCCGCATACAGGGGACTGAAGCTTTCTTT
TRBJ2-1 NA NA TRBV19 CASRLRGEYNEQFF TGTGCCAGTAGATTGCGCGGGGAGTACAATGAGCAGTTCTTC
TRBJ2-7 TRBD1 few TRBV5-4 CASSSIDRGSFGYEQYF TGTGCCAGCAGCTCCATTGACAGGGGAAGCTTCGGCTACGAGCAGTACTTC
TRBJ2-3 NA NA TRBV7-8 CASSLVSRADTQYF TGTGCCAGCAGCTTAGTTAGTAGGGCAGATACGCAGTATTTT
TRBJ2-1 TRBD2 NA TRBV27 CASSSSGGNYNEQFF TGTGCCAGCAGCTCTAGCGGGGGGAACTACAATGAGCAGTTCTTC
TRBJ2-1 NA NA TRBV4-1 CASSQETRSGEQFF TGCGCCAGCAGCCAAGAGACTAGGTCGGGTGAGCAGTTCTTC
TRBJ1-1 NA NA TRBV19 CASSIAVNTEAFF TGTGCCAGTAGTATAGCGGTGAACACTGAAGCTTTCTTT
TRBJ2-7 NA few TRBV27 CASSPPSSYEQYF TGTGCCAGCAGTCCCCCGAGCTCCTACGAGCAGTACTTC
TRBJ1-5 NA NA TRBV9 CASSVGEYSNQPQHF TGTGCCAGCAGCGTAGGGGAGTATAGCAATCAGCCCCAGCATTTT
TRBJ1-1 NA NA TRBV25-1 CASSEGFLNTEAFF TGTGCCAGCAGTGAAGGATTTCTGAACACTGAAGCTTTCTTT
TRBJ2-3 NA NA TRBV5-4 CASSLGGDTQYF TGTGCCAGCAGCTTAGGGGGGGATACGCAGTATTTT
TRBJ2-7 TRBD2 NA TRBV2 CASSAGTSGRYEQYF TGTGCCAGCAGTGCCGGGACTAGCGGGAGATACGAGCAGTACTTC
TRBJ1-3 NA NA TRBV28 CASSPPTVSSGNTIYF TGTGCCAGCAGTCCGCCGACAGTCTCCTCTGGAAACACCATATATTTT
TRBJ1-2 TRBD1 NA TRBV19 CASSLQGAIHGYTF TGTGCCAGTAGCCTACAGGGGGCGATTCATGGCTACACCTTC
TRBJ2-7 NA few TRBV27 CASSMGVPSYEQYF TGTGCCAGCAGTATGGGGGTTCCTTCCTACGAGCAGTACTTC
TRBJ2-2 NA NA TRBV5-8 CASSSDQVELFF TGTGCCAGCAGTTCGGACCAGGTGGAGCTGTTTTTT
TRBJ2-3 NA NA TRBV28 CASTGFPDTQYF TGTGCCAGCACAGGGTTCCCAGATACGCAGTATTTT
TRBJ1-1 NA NA TRBV2 CASRDPQRAFF TGTGCCAGCAGGGACCCCCAAAGAGCTTTCTTT
TRBJ2-5 TRBD2 NA TRBV5-4 CASSSLLAVEETQYF TGTGCCAGCAGCTCGCTACTAGCGGTCGAAGAGACCCAGTACTTC
TRBJ2-1 NA NA TRBV5-6 CASSRTVVSYNEQFF TGTGCCAGCAGCAGAACTGTCGTCTCCTACAATGAGCAGTTCTTC
TRBJ1-2 NA NA TRBV5-5 CASSASEGRNYGYTF TGTGCCAGCAGCGCATCGGAGGGGCGTAACTATGGCTACACCTTC
TRBJ2-7 NA once TRBV28 CASSSGISYEQYF TGTGCCAGCAGTTCAGGAATTTCCTACGAGCAGTACTTC
TRBJ2-1 NA medium-sized TRBV7-9 CASSLAGSRNEQFF TGTGCCAGCAGCTTAGCCGGGAGCCGGAATGAGCAGTTCTTC
TRBJ1-1 NA NA TRBV12-5 CASGWDAGTEAFF TGTGCTAGTGGTTGGGACGCGGGCACTGAAGCTTTCTTT
TRBJ2-4 TRBD1 NA TRBV2 CATLRDRGEGTKNIQYF TGTGCCACCCTCCGGGACAGGGGGGAGGGAACCAAAAACATTCAGTACTTC
TRBJ2-1 NA NA TRBV4-1 CASSQGGEQFF TGCGCCAGCAGCCAAGGTGGAGAGCAGTTCTTC
TRBJ2-7 TRBD1 NA TRBV19 CASSMMSGGYEQYF TGTGCCAGTAGTATGATGTCAGGGGGATACGAGCAGTACTTC
TRBJ2-5 NA NA TRBV4-1 CASSQQHGGQETQYF TGCGCCAGCAGCCAACAACATGGTGGTCAAGAGACCCAGTACTTC
TRBJ2-1 TRBD1 NA TRBV7-6 CASSSPGGALTEQFF TGTGCCAGCAGCTCACCAGGGGGAGCCCTCACTGAGCAGTTCTTC
TRBJ2-2 NA NA TRBV27 CASWGPGGELFF TGTGCCAGCTGGGGGCCCGGCGGGGAGCTGTTTTTT
TRBJ2-3 NA once TRBV16 CASSQSSGDTQYF TGTGCCAGCAGCCAATCGTCCGGAGATACGCAGTATTTT
TRBJ2-1 NA NA TRBV4-1 CASSQEHGRGSEQFF TGCGCCAGCAGCCAAGAACATGGTAGAGGCTCCGAGCAGTTCTTC
TRBJ2-7 NA NA TRBV5-1 CASSPDSYEQYF TGCGCCAGCAGCCCCGACTCCTACGAGCAGTACTTC
TRBJ2-5 NA once TRBV18 CASSPLPAAQETQYF TGTGCCAGCTCCCCGCTTCCGGCGGCGCAAGAGACCCAGTACTTC
TRBJ2-5 TRBD2 once TRBV11-2 CASSLVASGIMETQYF TGTGCCAGCAGCTTAGTGGCTAGCGGGATAATGGAGACCCAGTACTTC
TRBJ2-3 NA once TRBV2 CASSEMVRAGDTQYF TGTGCCAGCAGTGAGATGGTCAGGGCGGGAGATACGCAGTATTTT
TRBJ1-5 NA NA TRBV5-6 CASSSDGDNPGRPQHF TGTGCCAGCAGCTCGGATGGTGATAACCCAGGGCGGCCCCAGCATTTT
TRBJ2-2 TRBD2 few TRBV19 CASRWREATGELFF TGTGCCAGCCGTTGGCGGGAGGCGACCGGGGAGCTGTTTTTT
TRBJ2-5 NA NA TRBV14 CASSQWGQETQYF TGTGCCAGCAGCCAATGGGGACAAGAGACCCAGTACTTC
TRBJ2-7 NA few TRBV5-4 CASSLSGGTTDEQYF TGTGCCAGCAGCTTGTCGGGCGGGACGACAGACGAGCAGTACTTC
TRBJ2-7 TRBD2 NA TRBV4-1 CASSQVGTSGTGLSYEQYF TGCGCCAGCAGCCAAGTCGGGACTAGCGGGACTGGCCTCTCCTACGAGCAGTACTTC
TRBJ2-7 TRBD1 NA TRBV25-1 CASGWGQGGSYEQYF TGTGCCAGCGGCTGGGGACAGGGGGGGTCCTACGAGCAGTACTTC
TRBJ2-7 NA NA TRBV7-9 CASSEWAGAYEQYF TGTGCCAGCAGTGAATGGGCAGGGGCCTACGAGCAGTACTTC
TRBJ2-1 NA NA TRBV27 CASSYGRYEQFF TGTGCCAGCAGTTACGGACGGTATGAGCAGTTCTTC
TRBJ2-1 NA NA TRBV10-3 CAISVGSEQFF TGTGCCATCAGTGTGGGGAGTGAGCAGTTCTTC
TRBJ1-2 NA NA TRBV7-8 CASSLGAGGTGDGYTF TGTGCCAGCAGCTTAGGGGCCGGGGGCACGGGTGATGGCTACACCTTC
TRBJ2-3 NA NA TRBV6-5 CASSYSVAGTDTQYF TGTGCCAGCAGTTACTCGGTAGCGGGCACAGATACGCAGTATTTT
TRBJ2-3 TRBD2 NA TRBV11-3 CASSLSPRGEDTQYF TGTGCCAGCAGCTTAAGTCCTCGGGGGGAAGATACGCAGTATTTT
TRBJ2-1 NA once TRBV11-3 CASSLGSYNEQFF TGTGCCAGCAGCTTAGGCTCCTACAATGAGCAGTTCTTC
TRBJ2-3 TRBD2 NA TRBV11-2 CASSHPLAGGSDTQYF TGTGCCAGCAGCCACCCCCTAGCGGGAGGCTCAGATACGCAGTATTTT
TRBJ1-1 TRBD1 few TRBV7-9 CASSLGAGGITEAFF TGTGCCAGCAGCTTAGGCGCAGGGGGGATTACTGAAGCTTTCTTT
TRBJ2-1 TRBD2 NA TRBV6-1 CASSESGTSGPNEQFF TGTGCCAGCAGCGAATCCGGGACTAGCGGCCCCAATGAGCAGTTCTTC
TRBJ2-1 NA NA TRBV29-1 CSVGGSGAANEQFF TGCAGCGTGGGCGGGTCGGGGGCTGCCAATGAGCAGTTCTTC